Listed here are 27 T cell receptor beta chains from one sample, sequenced in a study of T-cell reconstitution after alpha-beta-depleted transplantation in children. Unique molecular identifiers featured in how the TCRbeta library was prepared. Using its own MiXCR run on the PCR reads, TCRdb lists one record per CDR3 protein. The profile covers 200,000 or so distinct CDR3 sequences, with 6.3% appearing a single time and about 4.4% taken by the ten largest. The sample was PBMCs, taken before TCRalphabeta/CD19-depleted stem cell transplant. The receptor source for this set is a girl under two years old with combined immunodeficiency, due to receive a stem cell transplant.

This clonotype was counted many times. This rearrangement joins TRBV7-8 to TRBJ2-3; 9 nucleotides match TRBD1. With V trimmed by 5 bases and J by 0 bases, 9 bases remained unmatched. CDR1 SGHVS and CDR2 FQNEAQ come from the germline V gene. The CDR3 length is 17 residues. The CDR3 sequence is CASSPGGQGLSTDTQYF. DNA of the CDR3: TGTGCCAGCAGCCCAGGTGGACAGGGGTTGAGCACAGATACGCAGTATTTT.

In its sample, this clonotype was seen many times. This chain connects TRBV12-3 or TRBV12-4 to TRBJ2-7, with D maybe TRBD1 (6 bases). V was cut by 7 bases and J by 0 bases, with 10 bases left in between. The CDR3 is made up of 13 amino acids. CDR3 in DNA: TGTGCCAGCAATGACAGGAGCTCCTACGAGCAGTACTTC. It is translated as CASNDRSSYEQYF.

This clonotype was seen a handful of times. The genes are TRBV14 and TRBJ2-7, with D possibly being TRBD1 or TRBD2 (6 bases each). There are 16 residues in the CDR3. V shed 4 bases and J shed 6 bases, with 22 bases lying between them. Germline loops: CDR1 SGHDN, CDR2 FVKESK. In nucleotides, the CDR3 is TGTGCCAGCAGCCTGCTGGGGGGCGCGGGGAGTACCGAGCAGTACTTC. This sequence encodes CASSLLGGAGSTEQYF.

In this sample, this clonotype turned up many times. This chain joins TRBV4-3 and TRBJ2-1; TRBD1 might be the D (6 bases). CDR3 length: 19 amino acids. Germline V gene sequence: CDR1 LGHNA, CDR2 YSLEER. Trimming removed 0 bases from V and 2 bases from J, with 20 bases in between. CDR3 sequence reads: CASSQDPTGNLWTYNEQFF. For the CDR3, the DNA is TGCGCCAGCAGCCAAGATCCCACAGGGAACCTGTGGACCTACAATGAGCAGTTCTTC.

There are many counts of this clonotype. V gene TRBV5-6 combines with J gene TRBJ2-7; the match to TRBD2 covers 8 bases. CDR1 is SGHDT and CDR2 is YYEEEE in the germline V gene. V shed 1 base and J 2 bases; nucleotides not matched to a gene: 8. The CDR3 totals 16 residues. CDR3 residues: CASSLSPAGVTYEQYF. CDR3 nucleotides: TGTGCCAGCAGCTTGAGTCCAGCGGGGGTGACCTACGAGCAGTACTTC. Supplemented by reference TRBV5-6 and TRBJ2-7, the full variable domain reads DAGVTQSPTHLIKTRGQQVTLRCSPKSGHDTVSWYQQALGQGPQFIFQYYEEEERQRGNFPDRFSGHQFPNYSSELNVNALLLGDSALYLCASSLSPAGVTYEQYFGPGTRLTVT.

This clonotype was counted ten times or more. The chain employs TRBV15 and TRBJ2-7; 10 nucleotides line up with TRBD2. V lost 6 bases, J lost 0 bases, and 8 bases stayed unmatched. The CDR3 totals 16 residues. Germline V CDR1 and CDR2: LNHNV, YYDKDF (reference sequence). For the CDR3, the DNA is TGTGCCACCAGTATAACCGGGACTAGCGACTCCTACGAGCAGTACTTC. It specifies CATSITGTSDSYEQYF.

This clonotype has a count of ten or more. The V call is TRBV12-3 or TRBV12-4, the J call TRBJ2-7; D gene unclear. This CDR3 is 16 amino acids long. V lost 5 bases and J 0 bases, leaving 17 bases between the germline ends. CDR3 in DNA: TGTGCCAGCAGTCCCCCCCCTGTGGGTATCTCCTACGAGCAGTACTTC. It yields the protein CASSPPPVGISYEQYF.

This CDR3 reads CASSSRGTANTGELFF. In nucleotides, the CDR3 is TGTGCCAGCAGTTCCCGGGGGACAGCGAACACCGGGGAGCTGTTTTTT. The genes are TRBV27 and TRBJ2-2; D might be TRBD1 (7 bases). Germline values: CDR1 MNHEY, CDR2 SMNVEV (reference sequence). Trimming pared 4 bases from V and 0 bases from J, leaving 12 bases between. The CDR3 runs 16 residues.

This clonotype was seen a few times. V is TRBV7-9 and J is TRBJ1-2; 7 bases align to TRBD1. V trimming: 5 bases; J trimming: 4 bases; junction bases outside the gene matches: 7. The CDR3 extends over 14 amino acids. CDR1 is SEHNR and CDR2 is FQNEAQ in the germline V gene (reference sequence). DNA for the CDR3: TGTGCCAGCAGCCCGGGGACAGACGGCTATGGCTACACCTTC. This codes for CASSPGTDGYGYTF.

This clonotype came up many times. This chain joins TRBV20-1 and TRBJ2-1; D gene unclear. The germline V gene encodes CDR1 DFQATT and CDR2 SNEGSKA (reference sequence). CDR3 length equals 13 residues. The V end lost 4 bases, the J end lost 7 bases, and 14 bases lay between the germline ends. The CDR3 nucleotides are TGCAGTGCTACAAACCCCCTTCAGAATGAGCAGTTCTTC. It encodes CSATNPLQNEQFF.

This clonotype was seen many times. V usage is TRBV7-2 and J usage is TRBJ1-4; 9 nucleotides align to TRBD1. Trimming cost V 1 base and J 4 bases; bases outside gene matches: 1. Looked up from germline, CDR1 is SGHTA and CDR2 is FQGNSA. This CDR3 is built from 15 residues. This chain's CDR3 is CASSLGDRDNEKLFF. CDR3 nucleotide sequence: TGTGCCAGCAGCTTAGGGGACAGGGATAATGAAAAACTGTTTTTT.

This clonotype occurred many times. The chain couples TRBV9 to TRBJ1-1; D unresolved. Trimming took 0 bases from V and 3 from J, leaving 9 bases between them. CDR1 and CDR2 from the germline V gene are SGDLS and YYNGEE. The CDR3 spans 14 residues. The CDR3 DNA is TGTGCCAGCAGCGTAGATCCAGCCTACACTGAAGCTTTCTTT. This encodes CASSVDPAYTEAFF. Drawing the rest from reference TRBV9 and TRBJ1-1, the complete variable domain is DSGVTQTPKHLITATGQRVTLRCSPRSGDLSVYWYQQSLDQGLQFLIQYYNGEERAKGNILERFSAQQFPDLHSELNLSSLELGDSALYFCASSVDPAYTEAFFGQGTRLTVV.

CDR3 in DNA: TGTGCCAGCAGAGAGATCAGGAACATTCAGTACTTC. Its protein product is CASREIRNIQYF. This chain uses TRBV7-9 with TRBJ2-4; D not certain. Trimming took off 6 bases at V and 7 bases at J, with 10 bases between the two ends. The V gene's germline CDR1 is SEHNR and CDR2 FQNEAQ (reference sequence). The CDR3 runs to 12 residues. The whole variable domain, remainder taken from reference TRBV7-9 and TRBJ2-4, is DTGVSQNPRHKITKRGQNVTFRCDPISEHNRLYWYRQTLGQGPEFLTYFQNEAQLEKSRLLSDRFSAERPKGSFSTLEIQRTEQGDSAMYLCASREIRNIQYFGAGTRLSVL.

This clonotype was picked up many times. Since the CDR3 does not end with the conserved phenylalanine or tryptophan, this likely comes from a read error. No DNA is shown, since the ends of the CDR3 on it are uncertain; the CDR3 is the one TCRdb lists. This chain connects TRBV12-3 or TRBV12-4 to TRBJ1-1. The CDR3 numbers 10 amino acids, ends counted. The CDR3 here is CASSSQPPFY.

V usage is TRBV7-8 and J usage is TRBJ1-2, with a tentative D call TRBD1 (6 bases). Germline V lookup: CDR1 SGHVS, CDR2 FQNEAQ. The V end lost 5 bases, the J end lost 3 bases, and 19 bases lay between the germline ends. The length of the CDR3 is 16 residues. DNA for the CDR3: TGTGCCAGCAGCCCTGACAGGTTAAAGATCCACTATGGCTACACCTTC. Encoded protein: CASSPDRLKIHYGYTF.

This clonotype showed up many times. This chain connects TRBV4-3 to TRBJ2-1; 13 bases align to TRBD2. V lost 0 bases and J lost 0; bases outside the gene matches: 8. The CDR3 is made up of 20 amino acids. Germline V gene sequence: CDR1 LGHNA, CDR2 YSLEER. This CDR3 is CASSQDRTSGGISSYNEQFF. The CDR3 region has the DNA TGCGCCAGCAGCCAAGATCGGACTAGCGGGGGTATTAGCTCCTACAATGAGCAGTTCTTC.

There are a few counts of this clonotype. V and J are TRBV7-9 and TRBJ1-2; D ambiguous. The CDR3 loop spans 16 amino acids. V was shortened by 5 bases and J by 7 bases, with 23 bases between the two germline ends. CDR1 and CDR2 from the germline V gene are SEHNR and FQNEAQ (reference sequence). For the CDR3, the DNA is TGTGCCAGCAGCGGAGACAACGGAGGTGGACGGCGTGGCTACACCTTC. Amino acids: CASSGDNGGGRRGYTF.

This clonotype has a count of ten or more. The V and J genes are TRBV5-1 and TRBJ2-5; D perhaps matches TRBD1 (5 bases). The length of the CDR3 is 13 residues. Germline-derived CDR1 and CDR2 are SGHRS and YFSETQ. V lost 0 bases, J lost 5 bases, and 8 bases lay in between. CDR3 sequence (DNA): TGCGCCAGCAGCTTGGGGGGCGTCGAGACCCAGTACTTC. Translated: CASSLGGVETQYF. Drawing the rest from reference TRBV5-1 and TRBJ2-5, the complete variable domain is KAGVTQTPRYLIKTRGQQVTLSCSPISGHRSVSWYQQTPGQGLQFLFEYFSETQRNKGNFPGRFSGRQFSNSRSEMNVSTLELGDSALYLCASSLGGVETQYFGPGTRLLVL.

The sample holds many counts of this clonotype. V gene TRBV29-1 combines with J gene TRBJ2-1; no clear D gene. The CDR3 length is 17 residues. V lost 0 bases and J 7 bases, leaving 22 bases between the germline ends. Germline assignment: CDR1 SQVTM and CDR2 ANQGSEA. CDR3 bases: TGCAGCGTTGAAGATCTTCCCAGCCAGGATAGGTTTAATGAGCAGTTCTTC. This translates into CSVEDLPSQDRFNEQFF.

This clonotype was detected many times. The V and J genes are TRBV6-1 and TRBJ2-2, with 11 bases lining up with TRBD2. The CDR3 extends over 16 amino acids. V lost 7 bases, J lost 3 bases, and 7 bases stayed unmatched. From germline, CDR1 is MNHNS and CDR2 SASEGT. The CDR3 nucleotides are TGTGCCAGCAACCGAAGGGGACTAGCGGACACCGGGGAGCTGTTTTTT. Its protein product is CASNRRGLADTGELFF.

This clonotype appeared many times. The rearrangement uses TRBV28 and TRBJ2-1; 13 positions agree with TRBD2. The CDR3 extends over 14 amino acids. The germline V gene encodes CDR1 MDHEN and CDR2 SYDVKM. The J segment lost 9 bases and the V segment lost 10 bases, leaving 9 bases of the junction unmatched. Here the CDR3 DNA reads TGTGCCATCTTCGGACTAGCGGGAGTAGGTGAGCAGTTCTTC. Its translation is CAIFGLAGVGEQFF. The whole variable domain, remainder taken from reference TRBV28 and TRBJ2-1, is DVKVTQSSRYLVKRTGEKVFLECVQDMDHENMFWYRQDPGLGLRLIYFSYDVKMKEKGDIPEGYSVSREKKERFSLILESASTNQTSMYLCAIFGLAGVGEQFFGPGTRLTVL.

Many counts were recorded for this clonotype. The V and J genes are TRBV29-1 and TRBJ1-5, with 7 positions matching TRBD1. The CDR3 extends over 15 amino acids. Looked up from germline, CDR1 is SQVTM and CDR2 is ANQGSEA. The trim removed 4 bases at V and 5 bases at J, leaving 11 bases unmatched. CDR3 sequence (DNA): TGCAGCGTTGTGCTCCAGGGGGATCAGGATCAGCCCCAGCATTTT. Translation gives CSVVLQGDQDQPQHF.

This clonotype was recorded many times. The chain carries TRBV12-3 or TRBV12-4 and TRBJ1-4; possible D gene TRBD1, 5 bases. V lost 8 bases, J lost 15 bases, and 16 bases lay in between. The CDR3 sequence is 11 residues long. In DNA form, the CDR3 reads TGTGCCAGCGGGTTAGGGGCGTCTATGTTTTTT. The encoded protein is CASGLGASMFF.

This clonotype has a count of ten or more. The chain links TRBV3-1 to TRBJ2-5; the match to TRBD1 covers 7 bases. V lost 2 bases, J lost 2 bases, and 5 bases stayed unmatched. This CDR3 comprises 15 residues. Germline assignment: CDR1 LGHDT and CDR2 YNNKEL (reference sequence). This CDR3 reads CASSQFPGQQETQYF. The CDR3 region has the DNA TGTGCCAGCAGCCAATTCCCGGGACAGCAAGAGACCCAGTACTTC.

Only a few counts were recorded for this clonotype. The chain carries TRBV5-1 and TRBJ1-1; 8 bases map to TRBD1. Germline V gene sequence: CDR1 SGHRS, CDR2 YFSETQ. There are 14 residues in the CDR3. J was trimmed by 4 bases and V by 1 base; bases with no gene match: 3. Written as DNA, the CDR3 is TGCGCCAGCAGCTTGCAGACAGGGGTCACTGAAGCTTTCTTT. Translated, it gives CASSLQTGVTEAFF. The whole variable domain, remainder taken from reference TRBV5-1 and TRBJ1-1, is KAGVTQTPRYLIKTRGQQVTLSCSPISGHRSVSWYQQTPGQGLQFLFEYFSETQRNKGNFPGRFSGRQFSNSRSEMNVSTLELGDSALYLCASSLQTGVTEAFFGQGTRLTVV.

This clonotype was seen many times. The CDR3 coding sequence is TGCAGTGTTGTGAGGGCTGGGGGTGAAAAACTGTTTTTT. The encoded protein is CSVVRAGGEKLFF. The chain links TRBV20-1 to TRBJ1-4, with D perhaps TRBD1 (5 bases). The CDR3 sequence is 13 residues long. The germline V gene has CDR1 DFQATT and CDR2 SNEGSKA (reference sequence). Trimming pared 7 bases from V and 7 bases from J, leaving 16 bases between.

This rearrangement joins TRBV2 to TRBJ2-7, with D possibly being TRBD1 (6 bases). The CDR3 extends over 14 amino acids. CDR1 SNHLY and CDR2 FYNNEI come from the germline V gene. V shed 3 bases and J shed 3 bases, with 12 bases lying between them. CDR3 in DNA: TGTGCCAGCAGTGACAACAGGGAGCTCTACGAGCAGTACTTC. It translates to CASSDNRELYEQYF.